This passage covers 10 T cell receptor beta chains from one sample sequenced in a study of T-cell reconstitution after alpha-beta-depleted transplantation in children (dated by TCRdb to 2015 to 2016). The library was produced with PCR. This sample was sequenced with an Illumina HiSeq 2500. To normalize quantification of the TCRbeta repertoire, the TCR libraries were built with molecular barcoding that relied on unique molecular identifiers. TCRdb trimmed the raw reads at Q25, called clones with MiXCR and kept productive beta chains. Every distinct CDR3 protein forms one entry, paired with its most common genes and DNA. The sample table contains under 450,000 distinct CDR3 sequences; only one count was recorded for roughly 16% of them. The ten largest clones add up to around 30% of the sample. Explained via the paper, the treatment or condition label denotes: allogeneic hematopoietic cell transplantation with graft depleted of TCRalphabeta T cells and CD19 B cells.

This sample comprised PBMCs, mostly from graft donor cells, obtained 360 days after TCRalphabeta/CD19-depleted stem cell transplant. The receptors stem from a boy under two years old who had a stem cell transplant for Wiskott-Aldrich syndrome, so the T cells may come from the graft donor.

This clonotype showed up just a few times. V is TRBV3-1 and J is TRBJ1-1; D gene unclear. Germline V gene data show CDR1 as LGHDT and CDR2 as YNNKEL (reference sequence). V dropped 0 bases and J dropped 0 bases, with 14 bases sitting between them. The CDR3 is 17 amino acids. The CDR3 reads CASSQDRREVMNTEAFF. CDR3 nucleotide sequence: TGTGCCAGCAGCCAAGATCGTAGAGAAGTTATGAACACTGAAGCTTTCTTT. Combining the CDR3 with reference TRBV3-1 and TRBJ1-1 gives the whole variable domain DTAVSQTPKYLVTQMGNDKSIKCEQNLGHDTMYWYKQDSKKFLKIMFSYNNKELIINETVPNRFSPKSPDKAHLNLHINSLELGDSAVYFCASSQDRREVMNTEAFFGQGTRLTVV.

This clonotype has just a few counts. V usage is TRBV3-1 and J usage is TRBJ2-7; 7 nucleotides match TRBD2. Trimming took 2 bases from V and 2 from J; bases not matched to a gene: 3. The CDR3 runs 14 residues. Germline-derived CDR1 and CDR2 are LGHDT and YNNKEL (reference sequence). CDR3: CASSQFREAYEQYF. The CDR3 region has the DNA TGTGCCAGCAGCCAATTTCGGGAGGCCTACGAGCAGTACTTC.

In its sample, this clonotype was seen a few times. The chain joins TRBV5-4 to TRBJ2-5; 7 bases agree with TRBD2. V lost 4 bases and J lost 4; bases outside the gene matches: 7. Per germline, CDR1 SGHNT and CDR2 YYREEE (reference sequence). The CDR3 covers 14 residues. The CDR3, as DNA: TGTGCCAGCAGCGCGGGACTAAGTGGAGAGACCCAGTACTTC. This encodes CASSAGLSGETQYF.

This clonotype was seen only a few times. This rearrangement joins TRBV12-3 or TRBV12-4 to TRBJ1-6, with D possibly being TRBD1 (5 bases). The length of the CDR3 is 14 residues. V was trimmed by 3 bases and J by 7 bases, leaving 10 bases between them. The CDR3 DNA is TGTGCCAGCAGTTTTAGCAGGGAGAATTCACCCCTCCACTTT. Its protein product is CASSFSRENSPLHF.

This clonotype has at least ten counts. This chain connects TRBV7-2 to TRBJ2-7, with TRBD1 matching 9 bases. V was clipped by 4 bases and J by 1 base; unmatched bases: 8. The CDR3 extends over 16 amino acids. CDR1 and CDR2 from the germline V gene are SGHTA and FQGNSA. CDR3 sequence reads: CASSSGGTGSSYEQYF. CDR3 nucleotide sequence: TGTGCCAGCAGCTCAGGCGGGACAGGGAGTTCCTACGAGCAGTACTTC.

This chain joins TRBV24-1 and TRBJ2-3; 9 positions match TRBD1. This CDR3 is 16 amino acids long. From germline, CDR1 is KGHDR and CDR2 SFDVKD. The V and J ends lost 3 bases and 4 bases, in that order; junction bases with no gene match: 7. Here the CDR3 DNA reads TGTGCCACCAGTGATCCGGGACAGGGAGCCGCAGATACGCAGTATTTT. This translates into CATSDPGQGAADTQYF.

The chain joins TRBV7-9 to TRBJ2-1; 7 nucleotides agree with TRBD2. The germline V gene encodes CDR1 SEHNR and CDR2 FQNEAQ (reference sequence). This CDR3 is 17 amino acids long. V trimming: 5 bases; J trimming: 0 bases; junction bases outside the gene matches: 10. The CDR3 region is CASSRASLANSYNEQFF. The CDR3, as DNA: TGTGCCAGCAGCCGAGCGTCACTAGCGAACTCCTACAATGAGCAGTTCTTC.

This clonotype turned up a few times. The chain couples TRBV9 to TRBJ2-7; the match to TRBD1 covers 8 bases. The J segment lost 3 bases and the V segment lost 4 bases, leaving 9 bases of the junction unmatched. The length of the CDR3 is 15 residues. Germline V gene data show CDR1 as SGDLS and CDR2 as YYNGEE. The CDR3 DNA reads TGTGCCAGCAGCAGACCGAGGGACAGGAGCTACGAGCAGTACTTC. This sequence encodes CASSRPRDRSYEQYF.

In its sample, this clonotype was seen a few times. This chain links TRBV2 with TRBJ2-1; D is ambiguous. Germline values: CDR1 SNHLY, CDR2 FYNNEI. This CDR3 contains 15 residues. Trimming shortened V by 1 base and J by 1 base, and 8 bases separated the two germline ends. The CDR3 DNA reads TGTGCCAGCAGTGAAGGGATAGTTTCCTACAATGAGCAGTTCTTC. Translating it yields CASSEGIVSYNEQFF.

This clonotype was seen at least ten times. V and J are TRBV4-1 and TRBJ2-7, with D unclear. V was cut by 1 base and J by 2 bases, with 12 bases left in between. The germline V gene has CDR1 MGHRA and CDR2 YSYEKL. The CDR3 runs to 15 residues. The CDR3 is CASSQGNARTYEQYF. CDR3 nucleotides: TGCGCCAGCAGCCAAGGAAACGCGAGGACCTACGAGCAGTACTTC.